This T cell receptor beta chain is drawn from a study of shared clonotypes between healthy human individuals. At the level of the study: With ages of 18 to 49, the donors were two women and a few men.

Study-wide points: Approximately 4.9% of naive CD4 clonotypes were shared across several donors.

Sorted-subset replicate PCR reactions contained 200 ng DNA, corresponding to approximately 30,000 T cell genomes. Per the original methods: Filtering was not the same, since immunoSEQ gave junction-only sequences without quality scores. Sequencing was performed with immunoSEQ multiplex PCR; in TCRdb, only in-frame clones are kept and a portion is missing. V, J and clone size were drawn from that table, and D and trimming were deduced from the DNA. This table holds around 510,000 clones, about 96% found once. A note on this clone: Its antigen is currently unknown.

The germline gives CDR1 SQVTM, CDR2 ANQGSEA. V was clipped by 2 bases and J by 3 bases, with 5 bases between them. This CDR3 contains 12 residues. The specimen sequenced was naive CD4+ T cells sorted from blood. The subset here: CD45RA+ positively selected. This TCR was sampled from a woman between 25 and 40 years old in good health. The rearrangement links TRBV29-1 to TRBJ2-1, with D possibly matching TRBD1 (5 bases). The CDR3 loop is CSVERGYNEQFF. In nucleotides, the CDR3 is TGCAGCGTTGAAAGGGGCTACAATGAGCAGTTCTTC.